The clone carrying this T cell receptor (beta chain) was seen at least ten times. Its antigen is not known. The unsorted libraries had their origin in 2 million PBMCs stored at -80 C. Trimming pared 6 bases from V and 3 bases from J, leaving 3 bases between. Germline CDR1 reads SNHLY; CDR2 reads FYNNEI. This CDR3 is 11 amino acids long. The data were taken from a study of neurological immune-mediated disorders. General observations from the study: No expanded-clone CDR3 amino acid sequence recurred across subjects, suggesting private TCR-beta repertoires.

The method for making cDNA was 5'RACE, and it used 10-nucleotide random UMIs. Each CDR3 protein gets one entry after TCRdb re-called the 5' RACE reads with MiXCR. The table includes 80,000 to 85,000 distinct CDR3 sequences, just over 2.5% detected once. Sequences were obtained from PBMCs. The rearrangement joins TRBV2 to TRBJ2-1; D is uncertain. This TCR derives from a woman aged 25 to 39 with multiple sclerosis. DNA for the CDR3: TGTGCCAGCAGAAACTACAATGAGCAGTTCTTC. It translates to CASRNYNEQFF.